A selection of T cell receptor beta chains follows, all from one sample in a study of CD8 T cells in ankylosing spondylitis. TCRdb ran MiXCR on the 5' RACE reads and lists one entry per CDR3 protein. The data contain around 890,000 distinct CDR3 sequences, roughly 12% of them singletons. Sequenced input: blood, either unsorted or a sorted T cell fraction (not recorded which). The origin of the receptors is a male donor with ankylosing spondylitis. The CDR3 runs from the conserved cysteine through the conserved F or W. Fields, in order: CDR3 length, D gene, J gene, clone size, V gene, CDR3 protein, CDR3 DNA. The D gene is left open where the match is weak. Clone sizes are given selectively: once, few, many, or a class where the clone is expanded.

len: 15; d_gene: NA; j_gene: TRBJ2-7; abundance: NA; v_gene: TRBV15; CDR3aa: CATSRDHDGPYEQYF; CDR3nt: TGTGCCACCAGCAGAGATCACGACGGACCCTACGAGCAGTACTTC
len: 12; d_gene: NA; j_gene: TRBJ1-1; abundance: many; v_gene: TRBV4-3; CDR3aa: CASRDMNTEAFF; CDR3nt: TGCGCCAGCAGGGATATGAACACTGAAGCTTTCTTT
len: 15; d_gene: TRBD2; j_gene: TRBJ2-3; abundance: few; v_gene: TRBV9; CDR3aa: CASSVEAGGGDTQYF; CDR3nt: TGTGCCAGCAGCGTAGAAGCGGGAGGAGGAGATACGCAGTATTTT
len: 15; d_gene: NA; j_gene: TRBJ1-3; abundance: once; v_gene: TRBV5-1; CDR3aa: CASSLTGLPGNTIYF; CDR3nt: TGCGCCAGCAGCTTGACAGGCCTGCCTGGAAACACCATATATTTT
len: 10; d_gene: NA; j_gene: TRBJ2-5; abundance: many; v_gene: TRBV29-1; CDR3aa: CSGSGETQYF; CDR3nt: TGCAGCGGTTCGGGTGAGACCCAGTACTTC
len: 17; d_gene: TRBD1; j_gene: TRBJ1-5; abundance: NA; v_gene: TRBV20-1; CDR3aa: CSARPHYRQGTDQPQHF; CDR3nt: TGCAGTGCTAGACCACACTACCGACAGGGAACGGATCAGCCCCAGCATTTT
len: 12; d_gene: NA; j_gene: TRBJ1-1; abundance: few; v_gene: TRBV12-3/TRBV12-4; CDR3aa: CASSQTGTLVFF; CDR3nt: TGTGCCAGCAGCCAGACCGGGACTTTGGTTTTCTTT
len: 16; d_gene: TRBD1; j_gene: TRBJ2-5; abundance: NA; v_gene: TRBV4-2; CDR3aa: CASSQDGTALQETQYF; CDR3nt: TGTGCCAGCAGCCAAGATGGGACAGCGCTCCAAGAGACCCAGTACTTC
len: 14; d_gene: NA; j_gene: TRBJ1-1; abundance: NA; v_gene: TRBV12-3/TRBV12-4; CDR3aa: CASSLDTLNTEAFF; CDR3nt: TGTGCCAGCAGTTTAGACACATTGAACACTGAAGCTTTCTTT
len: 15; d_gene: TRBD2; j_gene: TRBJ2-1; abundance: few; v_gene: TRBV5-1; CDR3aa: CASSPLGLAGDEQFF; CDR3nt: TGCGCCAGCAGCCCCTTGGGACTAGCGGGGGATGAGCAGTTCTTC
len: 15; d_gene: TRBD2; j_gene: TRBJ2-7; abundance: NA; v_gene: TRBV20-1; CDR3aa: CSARDSGGGLYEQYF; CDR3nt: TGCAGTGCTAGAGATTCCGGGGGAGGGCTCTACGAGCAGTACTTC
len: 13; d_gene: NA; j_gene: TRBJ1-2; abundance: few; v_gene: TRBV24-1; CDR3aa: CATSDATDYGYTF; CDR3nt: TGTGCCACCAGTGACGCGACGGACTATGGCTACACCTTC
len: 15; d_gene: NA; j_gene: TRBJ2-3; abundance: few; v_gene: TRBV5-1; CDR3aa: CASSLPRESTDTQYF; CDR3nt: TGCGCCAGCAGCTTGCCCCGGGAATCAACTGATACGCAGTATTTT
len: 14; d_gene: TRBD1; j_gene: TRBJ1-4; abundance: NA; v_gene: TRBV2; CDR3aa: CASASDRGEEKLFF; CDR3nt: TGTGCCAGCGCATCGGACAGGGGGGAAGAAAAACTGTTTTTT
len: 16; d_gene: NA; j_gene: TRBJ1-1; abundance: many; v_gene: TRBV5-1; CDR3aa: CASSRTASDLYAEAFF; CDR3nt: TGCGCCAGCAGTCGGACAGCTTCGGACCTATACGCTGAAGCTTTCTTT
len: 17; d_gene: TRBD2; j_gene: TRBJ2-7; abundance: NA; v_gene: TRBV20-1; CDR3aa: CSARLAGGPSSFHEQYF; CDR3nt: TGCAGTGCTAGGCTAGCGGGAGGGCCCTCTAGCTTTCACGAGCAGTACTTC
len: 13; d_gene: NA; j_gene: TRBJ2-7; abundance: many; v_gene: TRBV12-3/TRBV12-4; CDR3aa: CASSLGHTYEQYF; CDR3nt: TGTGCCAGCAGTTTGGGGCACACCTACGAGCAGTACTTC
len: 13; d_gene: NA; j_gene: TRBJ2-5; abundance: many; v_gene: TRBV15; CDR3aa: CATASRVGETQYF; CDR3nt: TGTGCCACCGCTTCGAGGGTAGGAGAGACCCAGTACTTC
len: 13; d_gene: NA; j_gene: TRBJ1-2; abundance: few; v_gene: TRBV6-1; CDR3aa: CASSLNRNYGYTF; CDR3nt: TGTGCCAGCAGTCTCAATAGAAACTATGGCTACACCTTC
len: 15; d_gene: NA; j_gene: TRBJ1-2; abundance: few; v_gene: TRBV4-3; CDR3aa: CASSQGRGTPYGYTF; CDR3nt: TGCGCCAGCAGCCAAGGAAGGGGGACACCCTATGGCTACACCTTC
len: 15; d_gene: TRBD1; j_gene: TRBJ1-2; abundance: many; v_gene: TRBV5-1; CDR3aa: CASSLSGQGADGYTF; CDR3nt: TGCGCCAGCAGCTTGTCGGGACAGGGGGCCGATGGCTACACCTTC
len: 15; d_gene: NA; j_gene: TRBJ2-5; abundance: NA; v_gene: TRBV7-9; CDR3aa: CASSYSGDTQETQYF; CDR3nt: TGTGCCAGCAGCTACTCCGGAGACACCCAAGAGACCCAGTACTTC
len: 14; d_gene: NA; j_gene: TRBJ2-7; abundance: few; v_gene: TRBV7-2; CDR3aa: CASSPNRVMREQYF; CDR3nt: TGTGCCAGCAGCCCTAACAGGGTAATGAGGGAGCAGTACTTC
len: 15; d_gene: NA; j_gene: TRBJ2-7; abundance: NA; v_gene: TRBV20-1; CDR3aa: CSAPNGLLRSYEQYF; CDR3nt: TGCAGTGCCCCGAATGGGTTATTAAGGTCCTACGAGCAGTACTTC
len: 18; d_gene: NA; j_gene: TRBJ2-1; abundance: few; v_gene: TRBV20-1; CDR3aa: CSARDGRQGVRTYNEQFF; CDR3nt: TGCAGTGCTAGAGATGGGCGGCAAGGGGTTAGGACCTACAATGAGCAGTTCTTC
len: 13; d_gene: NA; j_gene: TRBJ2-1; abundance: many; v_gene: TRBV7-2; CDR3aa: CASSLASDNEQFF; CDR3nt: TGTGCCAGCAGCTTAGCGTCAGACAATGAGCAGTTCTTC
len: 15; d_gene: NA; j_gene: TRBJ1-5; abundance: few; v_gene: TRBV7-9; CDR3aa: CASTSWRGADQPQHF; CDR3nt: TGTGCCAGCACTTCCTGGCGGGGGGCTGATCAGCCCCAGCATTTT
len: 17; d_gene: TRBD2; j_gene: TRBJ2-3; abundance: NA; v_gene: TRBV19; CDR3aa: CASSIRGLAGDTDTQYF; CDR3nt: TGTGCCAGTAGTATCCGCGGACTAGCGGGCGACACAGATACGCAGTATTTT
len: 14; d_gene: NA; j_gene: TRBJ2-7; abundance: NA; v_gene: TRBV28; CDR3aa: CASKGGGAFYEQYF; CDR3nt: TGTGCCAGCAAAGGAGGAGGGGCTTTCTACGAGCAGTACTTC
len: 16; d_gene: NA; j_gene: TRBJ2-5; abundance: NA; v_gene: TRBV10-3; CDR3aa: CAIRPYLKTDQETQYF; CDR3nt: TGTGCCATCCGTCCCTACCTTAAGACAGACCAAGAGACCCAGTACTTC
len: 16; d_gene: TRBD1; j_gene: TRBJ2-2; abundance: few; v_gene: TRBV28; CDR3aa: CASSRSGTVSTGELFF; CDR3nt: TGTGCCAGCAGTCGATCCGGGACAGTGAGCACCGGGGAGCTGTTTTTT
len: 13; d_gene: TRBD2; j_gene: TRBJ2-4; abundance: NA; v_gene: TRBV6-1; CDR3aa: CASRGGPLNIQYF; CDR3nt: TGTGCCAGCCGCGGGGGGCCTCTGAACATTCAGTACTTC
len: 16; d_gene: NA; j_gene: TRBJ2-3; abundance: NA; v_gene: TRBV6-2/TRBV6-3; CDR3aa: CASSSNHRGSTDTQYF; CDR3nt: TGTGCCAGCAGTTCAAATCACCGGGGGAGCACAGATACGCAGTATTTT
len: 17; d_gene: NA; j_gene: TRBJ2-2; abundance: few; v_gene: TRBV5-1; CDR3aa: CASSFSQFPANTGELFF; CDR3nt: TGCGCCAGCAGCTTCAGTCAGTTTCCGGCGAACACCGGGGAGCTGTTTTTT
len: 13; d_gene: NA; j_gene: TRBJ1-4; abundance: few; v_gene: TRBV29-1; CDR3aa: CSVGGLSNEKLFF; CDR3nt: TGCAGCGTAGGGGGACTGAGTAATGAAAAACTGTTTTTT
len: 14; d_gene: NA; j_gene: TRBJ1-1; abundance: few; v_gene: TRBV29-1; CDR3aa: CSVYLQIMNTEAFF; CDR3nt: TGCAGCGTTTACTTACAAATTATGAACACTGAAGCTTTCTTT
len: 14; d_gene: TRBD1; j_gene: TRBJ1-6; abundance: few; v_gene: TRBV25-1; CDR3aa: CASSEYRGHSPLHF; CDR3nt: TGTGCCAGCAGTGAATACAGGGGGCATTCACCCCTCCACTTT
len: 14; d_gene: NA; j_gene: TRBJ1-1; abundance: few; v_gene: TRBV10-3; CDR3aa: CAISEGMKNTEAFF; CDR3nt: TGTGCCATCAGTGAAGGGATGAAGAACACTGAAGCTTTCTTT
len: 14; d_gene: NA; j_gene: TRBJ2-7; abundance: NA; v_gene: TRBV12-1; CDR3aa: CASSHMERAPEQYF; CDR3nt: TGTGCCAGCAGCCACATGGAAAGGGCCCCCGAGCAGTACTTC
len: 14; d_gene: TRBD1; j_gene: TRBJ1-2; abundance: NA; v_gene: TRBV20-1; CDR3aa: CSARLGQGGYGYTF; CDR3nt: TGCAGTGCTAGACTGGGACAGGGAGGCTATGGCTACACCTTC
len: 14; d_gene: NA; j_gene: TRBJ1-2; abundance: few; v_gene: TRBV7-2; CDR3aa: CASSPVRGTDGYTF; CDR3nt: TGTGCCAGCAGCCCAGTTCGGGGAACGGATGGCTACACCTTC
len: 15; d_gene: NA; j_gene: TRBJ2-1; abundance: many; v_gene: TRBV3-1; CDR3aa: CASKQGGTSYNEQFF; CDR3nt: TGTGCCAGCAAACAAGGCGGGACCTCCTACAATGAGCAGTTCTTC
len: 12; d_gene: NA; j_gene: TRBJ2-5; abundance: many; v_gene: TRBV10-3; CDR3aa: CAISESRETQYF; CDR3nt: TGTGCCATCAGTGAGTCCAGAGAGACCCAGTACTTC
len: 12; d_gene: NA; j_gene: TRBJ2-7; abundance: few; v_gene: TRBV10-3; CDR3aa: CAISPDSYEQYF; CDR3nt: TGTGCCATCAGTCCTGACAGCTACGAGCAGTACTTC
len: 15; d_gene: NA; j_gene: TRBJ2-1; abundance: few; v_gene: TRBV7-9; CDR3aa: CASSLLGGGQHEQFF; CDR3nt: TGTGCCAGCAGCTTACTGGGAGGGGGGCAGCATGAGCAGTTCTTC
len: 12; d_gene: NA; j_gene: TRBJ2-5; abundance: NA; v_gene: TRBV5-1; CDR3aa: CASSLPDLWQYF; CDR3nt: TGCGCCAGCAGCTTACCTGACTTGTGGCAGTACTTC
len: 14; d_gene: TRBD2; j_gene: TRBJ2-7; abundance: NA; v_gene: TRBV20-1; CDR3aa: CSASGLAGLYEQYF; CDR3nt: TGCAGTGCTAGTGGGCTAGCGGGACTCTACGAGCAGTACTTC
len: 16; d_gene: NA; j_gene: TRBJ2-7; abundance: few; v_gene: TRBV10-3; CDR3aa: CAISESQLIVSYEQYF; CDR3nt: TGTGCCATCAGTGAGTCACAGCTTATAGTCTCCTACGAGCAGTACTTC
len: 16; d_gene: NA; j_gene: TRBJ1-5; abundance: few; v_gene: TRBV5-8; CDR3aa: CASSLGYGPNNQPQHF; CDR3nt: TGTGCCAGCAGCTTGGGGTACGGTCCAAACAATCAGCCCCAGCATTTT
len: 19; d_gene: TRBD2; j_gene: TRBJ2-1; abundance: few; v_gene: TRBV28; CDR3aa: CASSPLAGLAGRSSNEQFF; CDR3nt: TGTGCCAGCAGCCCCCTCGCGGGACTAGCGGGACGGAGCTCCAATGAGCAGTTCTTC
len: 18; d_gene: NA; j_gene: TRBJ2-6; abundance: few; v_gene: TRBV4-3; CDR3aa: CASSHAWGRPSGANVLTF; CDR3nt: TGCGCCAGCAGCCACGCCTGGGGAAGGCCATCTGGGGCCAACGTCCTGACTTTC
len: 16; d_gene: NA; j_gene: TRBJ1-1; abundance: NA; v_gene: TRBV14; CDR3aa: CASSLVGREMNTEAFF; CDR3nt: TGTGCCAGCAGCCTTGTGGGGCGGGAGATGAACACTGAAGCTTTCTTT
len: 15; d_gene: TRBD2; j_gene: TRBJ2-1; abundance: many; v_gene: TRBV20-1; CDR3aa: CSAHPLREGWNEQFF; CDR3nt: TGCAGTGCTCACCCCCTGCGGGAGGGGTGGAATGAGCAGTTCTTC
len: 13; d_gene: TRBD1; j_gene: TRBJ2-7; abundance: many; v_gene: TRBV14; CDR3aa: CASSQDRGGEQYF; CDR3nt: TGCGCCAGCAGTCAAGACAGGGGAGGCGAGCAGTACTTC
len: 14; d_gene: NA; j_gene: TRBJ2-3; abundance: few; v_gene: TRBV12-3/TRBV12-4; CDR3aa: CASRDERGPDTQYF; CDR3nt: TGTGCCAGCAGGGACGAAAGGGGCCCAGATACGCAGTATTTT
len: 14; d_gene: NA; j_gene: TRBJ1-5; abundance: few; v_gene: TRBV7-2; CDR3aa: CASSSAGGTQPQHF; CDR3nt: TGTGCCAGCAGCAGCGCGGGGGGAACTCAGCCCCAGCATTTT
len: 15; d_gene: TRBD1; j_gene: TRBJ2-1; abundance: many; v_gene: TRBV24-1; CDR3aa: CATSEPGQGDNEQFF; CDR3nt: TGTGCCACCAGTGAACCCGGACAGGGGGACAATGAGCAGTTCTTC